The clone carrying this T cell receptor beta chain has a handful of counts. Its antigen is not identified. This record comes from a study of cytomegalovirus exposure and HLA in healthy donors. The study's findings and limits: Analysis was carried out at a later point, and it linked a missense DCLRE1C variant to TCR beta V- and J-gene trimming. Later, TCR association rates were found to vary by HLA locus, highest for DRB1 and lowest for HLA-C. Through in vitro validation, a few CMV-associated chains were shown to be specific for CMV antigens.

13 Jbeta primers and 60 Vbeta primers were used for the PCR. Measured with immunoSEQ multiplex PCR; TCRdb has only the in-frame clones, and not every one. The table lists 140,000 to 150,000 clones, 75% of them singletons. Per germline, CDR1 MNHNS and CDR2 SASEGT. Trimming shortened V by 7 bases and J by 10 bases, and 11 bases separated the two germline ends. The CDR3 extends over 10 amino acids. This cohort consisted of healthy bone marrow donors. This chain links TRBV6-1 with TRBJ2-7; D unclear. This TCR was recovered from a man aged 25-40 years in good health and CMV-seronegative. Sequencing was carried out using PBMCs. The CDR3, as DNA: TGTGCCAGCAATGCAATTAGCCAGTACTTC. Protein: CASNAISQYF.